A selection of T cell receptor beta chains follows, all from one sample in a study of tumor-infiltrating lymphocytes in primary liver carcinoma. MiXCR, applied by TCRdb to the multiplex PCR reads, yields one record per CDR3 protein. The sample yields tens of thousands of distinct CDR3 sequences, around 69% seen once. The source material was liver tumor tissue from sampling region 4. The receptors shown here come from a man between 35 and 55 years old with primary liver carcinoma and hepatitis B virus infection. The CDR3 runs from the conserved cysteine through the conserved F or W. Each record gives: J gene, D gene, clone size, V gene, CDR3 protein, CDR3 DNA. A D gene is named only where the DNA matches it firmly. Not every row has a clone size; where given, it reads once, few, many or a size class.

J gene: TRBJ2-1
D gene: -
clone size: -
V gene: TRBV12-3/TRBV12-4
CDR3 protein: CVSSLDRRDLQFF
CDR3 DNA: TGTGTCAGCAGTTTAGATCGGCGAGATTTGCAGTTCTTC

J gene: TRBJ2-2
D gene: -
clone size: -
V gene: TRBV5-4
CDR3 protein: CASSPSNRLDGGLLF
CDR3 DNA: TGTGCAAGCAGCCCGAGCAACAGGTTGGACGGGGGGCTGCTTTTT

J gene: TRBJ1-2
D gene: TRBD1
clone size: -
V gene: TRBV11-2
CDR3 protein: CASNLEGASGGGYTF
CDR3 DNA: TGTGCCAGCAACTTAGAGGGGGCCAGTGGCGGTGGCTACACTTTC

J gene: TRBJ2-7
D gene: TRBD1
clone size: -
V gene: TRBV10-2
CDR3 protein: CTTYTAGGTYEQYF
CDR3 DNA: TGCACCACATACACGGCAGGGGGTACCTACGAGCAGTACTTC

J gene: TRBJ2-4
D gene: TRBD2
clone size: -
V gene: TRBV13
CDR3 protein: CASTVGTSDVDKNIHYF
CDR3 DNA: TGTGCCAGCACCGTCGGAACTAGCGACGTGGACAAAAACATTCACTACTTC

J gene: TRBJ2-2
D gene: TRBD1
clone size: -
V gene: TRBV12-3/TRBV12-4
CDR3 protein: CASRPRQGATGELFF
CDR3 DNA: TGTGCCAGCAGGCCGCGACAGGGGGCTACCGGGGAGCTGTTTTTT

J gene: TRBJ1-4
D gene: -
clone size: -
V gene: TRBV29-1
CDR3 protein: CSVAVGGEKLFF
CDR3 DNA: TGCAGCGTTGCGGTGGGTGGAGAAAAACTGTTTTTT

J gene: TRBJ2-6
D gene: TRBD2
clone size: few
V gene: TRBV6-5
CDR3 protein: CASSYNPSGSTGANVLTF
CDR3 DNA: TGTGCCAGCAGTTACAATCCTAGCGGGAGTACTGGGGCCAACGTCCTGACTTTC

J gene: TRBJ2-7
D gene: TRBD2
clone size: -
V gene: TRBV6-1
CDR3 protein: CASSPPGLAGDDEQYF
CDR3 DNA: TGTGCCAGCAGTCCCCCTGGACTAGCGGGAGACGACGAGCAGTACTTC

J gene: TRBJ2-1
D gene: TRBD2
clone size: -
V gene: TRBV4-1
CDR3 protein: CASNPELAGAYNEQFF
CDR3 DNA: TGTGCCAGCAACCCCGAACTAGCGGGGGCTTACAATGAGCAGTTCTTC

J gene: TRBJ2-6
D gene: TRBD2
clone size: -
V gene: TRBV4-1
CDR3 protein: CTSSQDPVTGGSSGANVLTF
CDR3 DNA: TGCACCAGCAGCCAAGATCCTGTGACGGGGGGTTCCTCTGGGGCCAACGTCCTGACTTTC

J gene: TRBJ2-3
D gene: -
clone size: -
V gene: TRBV6-5
CDR3 protein: CASRLGATSTDTQYF
CDR3 DNA: TGTGCCAGCAGGTTGGGTGCTACTAGCACAGATACGCAGTATTTT

J gene: TRBJ1-2
D gene: -
clone size: -
V gene: TRBV30
CDR3 protein: CAWSVGWKSINGYTF
CDR3 DNA: TGTGCCTGGAGTGTCGGGTGGAAGAGTATCAACGGCTACACCTTC

J gene: TRBJ2-7
D gene: -
clone size: -
V gene: TRBV6-6
CDR3 protein: CASSLDFDYYEQYF
CDR3 DNA: TGTGCCAGCAGTTTGGACTTTGATTACTACGAGCAGTACTTC

J gene: TRBJ2-5
D gene: -
clone size: -
V gene: TRBV11-2
CDR3 protein: CAGSPQGETQYF
CDR3 DNA: TGTGCTGGCAGTCCTCAAGGGGAGACCCAGTACTTC

J gene: TRBJ2-3
D gene: -
clone size: -
V gene: TRBV4-3
CDR3 protein: CASSQGVALADTHYF
CDR3 DNA: TGCGCCAGCAGCCAAGGAGTCGCCTTAGCCGATACGCACTATTTT